The T cell receptor beta chain under discussion was sequenced for a study of blood T cell repertoires in COVID-19. Across the whole study: Acute-phase and convalescent COVID-19 samples originated in the United States, Italy and Spain.

Germline V CDR1 and CDR2: MDHEN, SYDVKM. Trimming took 5 bases from V and 6 from J; bases not matched to a gene: 9. The CDR3 extends over 15 amino acids. Libraries were prepared by immunoSEQ multiplex PCR; TCRdb keeps only in-frame clonotypes and omits some of them. The sample lists roughly 250,000 clones, approximately 90% occurring once. The sequence came from a man younger than 45 with acute or convalescent COVID-19. Sequenced input: peripheral blood. The V and J genes are TRBV28 and TRBJ1-4, with 7 bases aligning to TRBD1. The DNA of the CDR3 is TGTGCCAGCAGTCCCGGGACAGTTTTGGATGAAAAACTGTTTTTT. This sequence encodes CASSPGTVLDEKLFF.